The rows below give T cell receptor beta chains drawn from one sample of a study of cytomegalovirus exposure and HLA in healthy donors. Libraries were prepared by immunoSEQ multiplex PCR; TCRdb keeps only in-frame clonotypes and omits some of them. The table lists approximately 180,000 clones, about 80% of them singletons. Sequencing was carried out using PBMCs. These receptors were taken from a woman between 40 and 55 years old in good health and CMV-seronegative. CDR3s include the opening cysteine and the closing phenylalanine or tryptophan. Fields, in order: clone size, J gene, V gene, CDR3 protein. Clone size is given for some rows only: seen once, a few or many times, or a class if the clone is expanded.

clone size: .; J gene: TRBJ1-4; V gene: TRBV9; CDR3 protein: CASSAGRDGSGTNEKLFF
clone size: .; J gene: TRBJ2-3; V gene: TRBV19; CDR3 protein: CATSDRGEDTQYF
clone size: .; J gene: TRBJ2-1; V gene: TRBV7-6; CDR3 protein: CASSLAGLAGHNEQFF
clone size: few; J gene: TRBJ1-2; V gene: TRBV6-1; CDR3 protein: CASSERQGLDYGYTF
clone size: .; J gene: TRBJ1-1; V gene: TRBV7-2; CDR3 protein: CASSWDRGASGGEAFF
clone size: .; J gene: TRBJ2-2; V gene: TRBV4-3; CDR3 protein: CASSQVGTGAFSGRRELFF
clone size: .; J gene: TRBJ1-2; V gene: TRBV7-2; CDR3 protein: CASSSAAGGSYGYTF
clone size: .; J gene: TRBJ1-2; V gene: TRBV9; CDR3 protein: CASSLRGTMNLGYTF
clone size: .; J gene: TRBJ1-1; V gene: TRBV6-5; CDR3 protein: CASTRTAGAYGAFF
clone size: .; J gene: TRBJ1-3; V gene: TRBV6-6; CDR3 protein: CASSRGGASGNTIYF
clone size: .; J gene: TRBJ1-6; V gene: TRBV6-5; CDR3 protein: CASSLWTGSSNSPLHF
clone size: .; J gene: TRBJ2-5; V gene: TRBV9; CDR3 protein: CASSGANQETQYF
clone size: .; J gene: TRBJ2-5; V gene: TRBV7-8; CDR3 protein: CASSRTLKTGGRETQYF
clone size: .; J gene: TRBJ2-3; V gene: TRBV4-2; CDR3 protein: CASSQDNQGADTQYF
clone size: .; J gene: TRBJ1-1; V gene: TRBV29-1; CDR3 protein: CSTGGGTGAAGEAFF
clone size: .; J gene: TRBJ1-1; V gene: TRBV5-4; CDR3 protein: CASSPGVSTEAFF
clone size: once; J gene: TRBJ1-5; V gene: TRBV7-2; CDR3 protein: CASTRENQPQHF
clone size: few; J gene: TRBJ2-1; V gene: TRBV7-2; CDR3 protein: CASSFDRSSNEQFF
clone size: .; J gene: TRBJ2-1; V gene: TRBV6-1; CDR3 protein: CASSQVTSGRADITYNEQFF
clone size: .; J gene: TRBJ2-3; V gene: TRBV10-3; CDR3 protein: CAIKGGSGPDTQYF
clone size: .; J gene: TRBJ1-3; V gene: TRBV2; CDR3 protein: CASSSRQGRSGNTIYF
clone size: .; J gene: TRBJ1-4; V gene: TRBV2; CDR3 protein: CASRAGTEVEKLFF
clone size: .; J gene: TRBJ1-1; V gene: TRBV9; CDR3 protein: CASSHGQGIVFF
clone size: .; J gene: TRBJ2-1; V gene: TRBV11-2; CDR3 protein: CASSTPGTSFYNEQFF
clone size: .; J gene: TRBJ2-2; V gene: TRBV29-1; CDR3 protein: CSASRSVAGELFF
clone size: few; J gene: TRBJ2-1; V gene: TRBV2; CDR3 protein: CASSIYGLAGGPRDEQFF
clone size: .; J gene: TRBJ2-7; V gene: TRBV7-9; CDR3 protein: CSSSFSRTSDEQYF
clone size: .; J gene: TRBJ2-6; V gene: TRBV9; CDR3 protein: CASSVGGGANVLTF
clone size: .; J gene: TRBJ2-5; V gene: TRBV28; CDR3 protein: CASSPHRQGEETQYF
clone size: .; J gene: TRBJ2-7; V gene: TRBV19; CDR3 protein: CASSIGTGASYEQYF
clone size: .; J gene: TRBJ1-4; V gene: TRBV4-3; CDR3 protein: CASSPRGTGDEKLFF
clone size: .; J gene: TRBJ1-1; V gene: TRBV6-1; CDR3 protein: CASSGRTAEAFF
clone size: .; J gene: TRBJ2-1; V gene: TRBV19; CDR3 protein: CASSRSPPTYNEQFF
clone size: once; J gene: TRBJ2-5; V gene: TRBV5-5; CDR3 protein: CASSFDRGSETQYF
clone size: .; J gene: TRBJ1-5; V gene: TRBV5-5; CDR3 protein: CASSLGQGGQPQHF
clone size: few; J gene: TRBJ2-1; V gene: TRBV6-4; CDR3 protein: CASSDRDRGVDEQFF
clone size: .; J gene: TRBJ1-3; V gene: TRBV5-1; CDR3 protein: CASRDTGNSGNTIYF
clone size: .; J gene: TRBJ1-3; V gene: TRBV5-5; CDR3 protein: CASSLFGSSGNTIYF
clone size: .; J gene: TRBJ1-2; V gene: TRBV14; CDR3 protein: CASSQQAGYGYTF
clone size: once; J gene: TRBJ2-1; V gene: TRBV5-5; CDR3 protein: CASSSGSSGSSYNEQFF
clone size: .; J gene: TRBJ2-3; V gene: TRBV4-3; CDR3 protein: CASSQDLRGGADTQYF
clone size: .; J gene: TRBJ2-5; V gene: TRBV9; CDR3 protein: CASSVAAGIQETQYF
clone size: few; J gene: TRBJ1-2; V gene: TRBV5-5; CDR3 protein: CASSSTGEAGYTF
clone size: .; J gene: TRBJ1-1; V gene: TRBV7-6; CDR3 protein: CASSLDAGGNTEAFF
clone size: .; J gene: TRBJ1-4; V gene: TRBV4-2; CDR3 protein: CASSQERREGGEKLFF
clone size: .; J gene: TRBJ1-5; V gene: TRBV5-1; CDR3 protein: CASSFGQGGQPQHF
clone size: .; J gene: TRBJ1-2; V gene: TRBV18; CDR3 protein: CASSASGVGYGYTF
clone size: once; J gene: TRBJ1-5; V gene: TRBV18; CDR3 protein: CASSPSNQPQHF
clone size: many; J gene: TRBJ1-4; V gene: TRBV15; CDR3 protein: CATSQHSGELFF
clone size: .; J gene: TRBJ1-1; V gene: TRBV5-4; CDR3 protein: CASSLGASVIYTEAFF
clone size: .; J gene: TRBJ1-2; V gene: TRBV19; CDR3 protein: CASREDRLYGYTF
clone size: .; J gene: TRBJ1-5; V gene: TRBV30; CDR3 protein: CAWSAGGRQNSNQPQHF
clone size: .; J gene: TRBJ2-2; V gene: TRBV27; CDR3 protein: CASRRPGQGARRNTGELFF
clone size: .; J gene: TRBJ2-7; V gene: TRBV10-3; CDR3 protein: CAISAPTGTYEQYF
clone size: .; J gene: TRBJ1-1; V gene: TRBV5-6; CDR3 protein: CASSWGQLNTEAFF